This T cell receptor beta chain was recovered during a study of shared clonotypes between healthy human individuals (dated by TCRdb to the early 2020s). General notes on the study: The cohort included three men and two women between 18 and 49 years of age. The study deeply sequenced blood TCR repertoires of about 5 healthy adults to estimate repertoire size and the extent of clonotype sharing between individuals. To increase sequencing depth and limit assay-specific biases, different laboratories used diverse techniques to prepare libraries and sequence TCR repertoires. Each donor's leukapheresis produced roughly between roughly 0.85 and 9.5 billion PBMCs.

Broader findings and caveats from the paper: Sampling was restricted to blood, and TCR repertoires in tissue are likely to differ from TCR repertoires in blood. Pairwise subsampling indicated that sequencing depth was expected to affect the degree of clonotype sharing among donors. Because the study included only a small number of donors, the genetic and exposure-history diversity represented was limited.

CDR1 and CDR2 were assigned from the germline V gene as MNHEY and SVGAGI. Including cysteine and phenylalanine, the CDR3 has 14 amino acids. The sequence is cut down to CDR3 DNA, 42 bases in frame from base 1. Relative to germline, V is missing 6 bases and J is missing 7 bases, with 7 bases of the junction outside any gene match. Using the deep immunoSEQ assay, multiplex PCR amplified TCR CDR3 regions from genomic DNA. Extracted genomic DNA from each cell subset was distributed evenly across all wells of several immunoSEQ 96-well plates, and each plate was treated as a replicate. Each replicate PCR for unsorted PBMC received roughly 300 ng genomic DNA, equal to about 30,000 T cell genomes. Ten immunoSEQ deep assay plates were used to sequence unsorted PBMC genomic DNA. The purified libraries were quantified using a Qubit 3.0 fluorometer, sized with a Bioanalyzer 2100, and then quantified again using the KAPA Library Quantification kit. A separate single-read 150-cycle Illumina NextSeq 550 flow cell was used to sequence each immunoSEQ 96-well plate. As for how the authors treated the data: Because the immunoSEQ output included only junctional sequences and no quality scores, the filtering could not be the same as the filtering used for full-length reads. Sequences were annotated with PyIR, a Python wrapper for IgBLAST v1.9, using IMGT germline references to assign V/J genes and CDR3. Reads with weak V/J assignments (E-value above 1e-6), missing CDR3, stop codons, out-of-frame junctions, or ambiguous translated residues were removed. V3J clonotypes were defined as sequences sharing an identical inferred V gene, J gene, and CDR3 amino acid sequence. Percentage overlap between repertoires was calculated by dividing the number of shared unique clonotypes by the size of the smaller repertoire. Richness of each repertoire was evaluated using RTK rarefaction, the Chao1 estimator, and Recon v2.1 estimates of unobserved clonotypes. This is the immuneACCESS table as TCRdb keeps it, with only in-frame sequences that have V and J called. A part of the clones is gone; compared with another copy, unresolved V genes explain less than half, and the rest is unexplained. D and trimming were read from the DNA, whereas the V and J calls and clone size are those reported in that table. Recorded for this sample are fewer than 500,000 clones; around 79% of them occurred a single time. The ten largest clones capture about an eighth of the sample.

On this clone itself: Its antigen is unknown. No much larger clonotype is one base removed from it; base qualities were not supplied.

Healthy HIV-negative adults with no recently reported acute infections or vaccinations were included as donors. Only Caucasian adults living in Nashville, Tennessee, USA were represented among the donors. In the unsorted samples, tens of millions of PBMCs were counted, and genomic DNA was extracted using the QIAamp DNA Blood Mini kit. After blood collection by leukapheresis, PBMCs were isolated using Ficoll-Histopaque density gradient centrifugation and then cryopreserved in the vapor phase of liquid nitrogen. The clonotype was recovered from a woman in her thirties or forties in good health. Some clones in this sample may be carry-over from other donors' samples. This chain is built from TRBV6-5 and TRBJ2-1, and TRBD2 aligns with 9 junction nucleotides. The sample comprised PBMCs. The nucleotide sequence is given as TGTGCCAGCAGGGCTAGCGGGATGAGTAATGAGCAGTTCTTC. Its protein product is CASRASGMSNEQFF.